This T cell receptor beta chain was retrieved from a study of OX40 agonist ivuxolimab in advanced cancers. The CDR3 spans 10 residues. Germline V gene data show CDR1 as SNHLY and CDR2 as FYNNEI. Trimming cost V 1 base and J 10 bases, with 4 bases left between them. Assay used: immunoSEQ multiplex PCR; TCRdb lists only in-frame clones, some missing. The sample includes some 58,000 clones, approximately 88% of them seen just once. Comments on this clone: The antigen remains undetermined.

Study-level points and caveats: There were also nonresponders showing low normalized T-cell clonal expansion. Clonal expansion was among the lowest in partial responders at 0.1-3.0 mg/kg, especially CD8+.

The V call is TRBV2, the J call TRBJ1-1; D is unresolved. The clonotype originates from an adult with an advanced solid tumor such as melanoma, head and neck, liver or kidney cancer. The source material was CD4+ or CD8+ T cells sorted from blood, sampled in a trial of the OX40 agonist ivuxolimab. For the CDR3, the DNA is TGTGCCAGCAGTGAAGGGGCAGCTTTCTTT. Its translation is CASSEGAAFF.